This TCR beta chain was sequenced for a study of T cell responses to AZD1222 COVID-19 vaccine (dated by TCRdb to the early 2020s). Concerning the study at large: TCR sequencing was performed for about 240 trial participants, of whom roughly 200 were given two doses of AZD1222 and some 26 were given two doses of MenACWY control vaccine. Trial participants were enrolled into age subgroups of 18-55, 56-69 and 70-plus years, which contained 148, 28 and 57 TCR-sequenced participants, respectively.

The CDR3 regions of human TCRbeta chains were subjected to immunosequencing. Under the source paper's analysis protocol: Repertoire TCRs were matched against a reference library of SARS-CoV-2-specific TCRs generated with the MIRA antigen-specificity platform. Breadth was defined as the fraction of unique TCRs that were SARS-CoV-2-associated. Depth was defined as the fraction of total T cells that were SARS-CoV-2-associated. Using the MIRA data, each spike-specific TCR was mapped to the spike region that the TCR reacts to and placed in a CD4 or CD8 class. Log10-transformed breadth and depth values were compared by one-way ANOVA with Sidak's multiple comparisons tests. What TCRdb holds here is the immuneACCESS table cut down to in-frame rearrangements. Part of the clones is not present; checked against another copy, under half of the missing clones reflect an unresolved V gene, and the others are unexplained. V and J calls and clone size are as listed in that table; D and trimming were resolved from the DNA. A total of tens of thousands of clones appear in this sample, approximately 85% of them only once. The ten largest clones take up over 10% of the sample.

On the study overall, not on this receptor specifically: Because no day 14 peak-response samples were available, repertoires were characterized only after the peak T cell response. After two AZD1222 doses, spike-specific TCR breadth and depth were significantly higher than at day 0 and than in MenACWY recipients. Vaccine-associated CD4 TCRs spanned the whole spike protein, with dominant responses in regions 160-218 and 743-854. Conclusions about previously exposed vaccinees are limited because only a handful of AZD1222 recipients were SARS-CoV-2 seropositive at baseline. Nearly half of unique spike-specific TCRs reportedly recognized epitopes outside regions mutated in the B.1.351 and B.1.1.7 variants. Participants were mostly white British and included more females than males, and it was suggested by the authors that clonal diversity may have been underestimated. In the small 56-69-year group, the increase in depth fell short of significance, most likely because of low power.

V is reduced by 0 bases and J by 4 bases, leaving a spacing of 12 bases between them. The CDR3 contains 15 residues, cysteine and phenylalanine counted. Kept here is only the CDR3 DNA, which spans 45 bases and is read in frame from base 1. The germline V gene supplies CDR1 LGHNA and CDR2 YNFKEQ. Concerning this clone: Its antigen is currently not known. Base quality data are lacking; no much larger clone is found one base away.

The time point label for this specimen denotes: about 28 days (+/-7) after the second vaccine dose. Because spike-specific TCR depth and breadth did not differ between the two schedules, AZD1222 recipients who got a second dose at roughly 4 weeks were pooled with those who got a second dose at roughly 12 weeks. Vaccinee samples were obtained from the UK trials COV001 and COV002, which included a single-blind randomized controlled phase 2/3 trial of AZD1222 (ChAdOx1 nCoV-19) in healthy adults. For TCRbeta chain sequencing, PBMC samples from trial participants were taken at day 0 and at day 28 after the second dose.

The material sequenced was peripheral blood, taken 28 days after the second AZD1222 dose. The sequence came from an adult who received the AZD1222 COVID-19 vaccine. Recombination joined TRBV4-2 with TRBJ1-2, with the D gene not confidently named. The nucleotide sequence is TGTGCCAGCAGCCAAGAGGCGGGGTCGATCTATGGCTACACCTTC. The resulting protein is CASSQEAGSIYGYTF.